The 12 T cell receptor beta chains given below trace back to one sample, sequenced in a study of T cell changes during pregnancy in multiple sclerosis. Some clones are missing from TCRdb's copy, which holds only in-frame ones; the method was immunoSEQ multiplex PCR. Of 100,000 or so clones in the sample, over 85% were seen once. The sample in question was peripheral blood, obtained after pregnancy. These receptors all stem from a female donor with multiple sclerosis, enrolled in a pregnancy study.

The chain combines TRBV9 with TRBJ2-2; 7 nucleotides agree with TRBD2. Germline V gene lookup returns CDR1 SGDLS and CDR2 YYNGEE. This CDR3 is built from 14 residues. V lost 2 bases and J lost 5; bases outside the gene matches: 3. Written as DNA, the CDR3 is TGTGCCAGCAGCGTGTCGGGGGGTACCGGGGAGCTGTTTTTT. It yields the protein CASSVSGGTGELFF.

The chain links TRBV5-6 to TRBJ2-3; 7 bases are a match to TRBD2. CDR3 length: 15 residues. The germline V gene encodes CDR1 SGHDT and CDR2 YYEEEE. The trim removed 5 bases at V and 1 base at J, leaving 7 bases unmatched. The CDR3 region is CASSLGGTRTDTQYF. CDR3 sequence (DNA): TGTGCCAGCAGTCTGGGGGGGACTCGCACAGATACGCAGTATTTT.

The chain uses TRBV5-6 and TRBJ2-3; a weak D match, TRBD2 (6 bases). Trimming removed 4 bases from V and 0 bases from J, with 15 bases in between. This CDR3 comprises 16 residues. Germline V CDR1 and CDR2: SGHDT, YYEEEE. The CDR3 here is CASSIRGSGSTDTQYF. For the CDR3, the DNA is TGTGCCAGCAGCATCCGAGGTAGCGGAAGCACAGATACGCAGTATTTT.

This chain links TRBV5-1 with TRBJ2-1, with 7 bases that match TRBD2. Trimming took 4 bases from V and 6 from J; bases not matched to a gene: 25. In germline, CDR1 is SGHRS, CDR2 YFSETQ. The CDR3 is 20 amino acids. CDR3 sequence reads: CASSLRGGYSSGMQGNEQFF. The CDR3 region has the DNA TGCGCCAGCAGCCTTCGGGGCGGCTACTCGAGCGGGATGCAGGGCAATGAGCAGTTCTTC.

This clone was counted once. The chain uses TRBV10-2 and TRBJ1-1; TRBD1 matches at 9 bases. CDR1 and CDR2 (germline): WSHSY, SAAADI. CDR3 size: 14 residues. After removal of 6 bases from V and 0 bases from J, the junction contained 2 bases not matched to a gene. In DNA, the CDR3 is TGCGCCAGCAGCCGGACAGGGGTGAACACTGAAGCTTTCTTT. As protein: CASSRTGVNTEAFF.

The chain employs TRBV6-6 and TRBJ1-5; D is uncertain. The germline V gene has CDR1 MNHNY and CDR2 SVGAGI (reference sequence). This CDR3 is 14 amino acids long. V was cut by 7 bases and J by 3 bases, with 13 bases left in between. The DNA of the CDR3 is TGTGCCAGCACCTATTTAGAGAACAATCAGCCCCAGCATTTT. This encodes CASTYLENNQPQHF.

The chain is built from TRBV9 and TRBJ2-1, with unresolved D. The CDR3 has 17 amino acids. V was clipped by 0 bases and J by 0 bases, with 13 bases between them. In germline, CDR1 is SGDLS, CDR2 YYNGEE. The CDR3 spells CASSVGGVYGSYNEQFF. CDR3 sequence (DNA): TGTGCCAGCAGCGTAGGTGGTGTTTACGGCTCCTACAATGAGCAGTTCTTC.

For the CDR3, the DNA is TGTGCCAGCAGCCTAGGACTAGCGGGAGCGGACATTCAGTACTTC. As protein: CASSLGLAGADIQYF. The chain joins TRBV7-9 to TRBJ2-4, with 13 bases identical to TRBD2. The germline V gene encodes CDR1 SEHNR and CDR2 FQNEAQ (reference sequence). This CDR3 is 15 amino acids long. With 5 bases clipped from V and 8 bases from J, the junction kept 6 bases outside the gene matches.

This clone was counted a single time. The gene calls are TRBV6-1 and TRBJ1-5; 7 nucleotides align to TRBD1. The CDR3 extends over 15 amino acids. Germline CDR1 and CDR2: MNHNS and SASEGT. Trimming at V came to 3 bases and at J to 5 bases, leaving 7 bases not matched to a gene. This chain's CDR3 is CASSERDSPYQPQHF. CDR3 nucleotides: TGTGCCAGCAGTGAGCGGGACAGCCCTTATCAGCCCCAGCATTTT.

The chain links TRBV5-5 to TRBJ1-1; D gene ambiguous. The CDR3 runs to 14 residues. V was clipped by 2 bases and J by 2 bases, with 10 bases between them. Germline loops: CDR1 SGHKS, CDR2 YYEKEE (reference sequence). The DNA for the CDR3 is TGTGCCAGCAGCTTTAAGTGGCAAAACACTGAAGCTTTCTTT. This encodes CASSFKWQNTEAFF. Supplemented by reference TRBV5-5 and TRBJ1-1, the full variable domain reads DAGVTQSPTHLIKTRGQQVTLRCSPISGHKSVSWYQQVLGQGPQFIFQYYEKEERGRGNFPDRFSARQFPNYSSELNVNALLLGDSALYLCASSFKWQNTEAFFGQGTRLTVV.

The chain is built from TRBV7-2 and TRBJ2-7; maybe TRBD2 (5 bases). The CDR3 has 14 amino acids. Germline V gene lookup returns CDR1 SGHTA and CDR2 FQGNSA. The V gene lost 3 bases and the J gene lost 6 bases, with 15 bases spanning the gap. In DNA, the CDR3 is TGTGCCAGCAGCTTGTGGCGTCTAGCAGGCGAGCAGTACTTC. This translates into CASSLWRLAGEQYF.

The V and J genes are TRBV5-1 and TRBJ2-5, with TRBD2 identical over 7 bases. Trimming took 4 bases from V and 2 from J; bases not matched to a gene: 8. Germline CDR1 SGHRS, CDR2 YFSETQ. CDR3 length equals 15 residues. The chain's CDR3 is CASSRGDFSQETQYF. In nucleotides, the CDR3 is TGCGCCAGCAGCCGGGGGGACTTTTCTCAAGAGACCCAGTACTTC. The whole variable domain, filled in from reference TRBV5-1 and TRBJ2-5, reads KAGVTQTPRYLIKTRGQQVTLSCSPISGHRSVSWYQQTPGQGLQFLFEYFSETQRNKGNFPGRFSGRQFSNSRSEMNVSTLELGDSALYLCASSRGDFSQETQYFGPGTRLLVL.